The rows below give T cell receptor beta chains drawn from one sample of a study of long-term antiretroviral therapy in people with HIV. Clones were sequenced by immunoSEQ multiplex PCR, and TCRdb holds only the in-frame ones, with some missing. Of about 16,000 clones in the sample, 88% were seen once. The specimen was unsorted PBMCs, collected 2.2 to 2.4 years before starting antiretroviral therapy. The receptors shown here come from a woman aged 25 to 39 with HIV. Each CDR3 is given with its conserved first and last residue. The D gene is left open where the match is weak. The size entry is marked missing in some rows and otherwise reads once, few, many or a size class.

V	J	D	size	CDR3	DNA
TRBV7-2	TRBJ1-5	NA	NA	CASSLGPWSNQPQHF	TGTGCCAGCAGCTTGGGACCGTGGAGCAATCAGCCCCAGCATTTT
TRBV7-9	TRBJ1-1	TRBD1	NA	CASSKRGQVRRVF	TGTGCCAGCAGCAAAAGGGGACAGGTGCGTCGGGTCTTT
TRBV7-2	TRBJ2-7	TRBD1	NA	CASSRSLGTGGSYEQYF	TGTGCCAGCAGCAGATCCCTCGGGACAGGGGGTTCCTACGAGCAGTACTTC
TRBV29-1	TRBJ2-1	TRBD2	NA	CSVSGTSGGYNEQFF	TGCAGCGTCTCCGGGACTAGCGGGGGGTACAATGAGCAGTTCTTC
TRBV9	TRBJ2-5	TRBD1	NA	CASSAQLGQGGETQYF	TGTGCCAGCAGCGCTCAACTCGGACAGGGGGGAGAGACCCAGTACTTC
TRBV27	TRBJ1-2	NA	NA	CASSRNERLGYTF	TGTGCCAGCAGTAGGAATGAGCGTCTGGGCTACACCTTC
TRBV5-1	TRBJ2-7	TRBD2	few	CASSSTGTSGVEQYF	TGCGCCAGCAGCTCTACCGGGACTAGCGGGGTAGAGCAGTACTTC
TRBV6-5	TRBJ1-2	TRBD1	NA	CASSYGTGDPNYGYTF	TGTGCCAGCAGTTACGGGACAGGAGATCCGAACTATGGCTACACCTTC
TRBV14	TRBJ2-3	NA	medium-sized	CASSQDEGAWDTQYF	TGTGCCAGCAGCCAAGATGAAGGGGCTTGGGATACGCAGTATTTT
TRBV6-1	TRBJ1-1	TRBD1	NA	CASSEAGTGGWTEAFF	TGTGCCAGCAGTGAAGCCGGGACAGGGGGATGGACTGAAGCTTTCTTT
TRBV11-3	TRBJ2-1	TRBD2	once	CASSFGTSYNEQFF	TGTGCCAGCAGCTTCGGGACTAGCTACAATGAGCAGTTCTTC
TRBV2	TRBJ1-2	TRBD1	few	CASRGDRGNYGYTF	TGTGCCAGCAGGGGAGACAGGGGAAACTATGGCTACACCTTC
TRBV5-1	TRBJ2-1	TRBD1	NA	CASSIIPGQRINEQFF	TGCGCCAGCAGCATTATACCGGGACAGAGGATTAATGAGCAGTTCTTC
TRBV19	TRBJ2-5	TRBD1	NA	CASSNRGETQYF	TGTGCCAGTAGCAACAGGGGAGAGACCCAGTACTTC
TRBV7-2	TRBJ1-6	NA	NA	CASTRERRNSPLHF	TGTGCCAGTACGAGGGAGAGGAGGAATTCACCCCTCCACTTT
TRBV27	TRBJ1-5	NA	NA	CASSSKGNQPQHF	TGTGCCAGCAGCTCTAAGGGGAATCAGCCCCAGCATTTT
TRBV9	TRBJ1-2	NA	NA	CASSRPGPYYGYTF	TGTGCCAGCAGTCGTCCGGGACCGTACTATGGCTACACCTTC
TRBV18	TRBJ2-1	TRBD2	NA	CASSPVDSGGGSNEQFF	TGTGCCAGCTCACCTGTGGACAGCGGGGGGGGGAGCAATGAGCAGTTCTTC
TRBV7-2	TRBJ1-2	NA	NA	CASSLGGHRNYGYTF	TGTGCCAGCAGCTTGGGGGGGCACAGGAACTATGGCTACACCTTC
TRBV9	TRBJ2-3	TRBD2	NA	CASSVIDGGGTQYF	TGTGCCAGCAGCGTTATCGACGGGGGGGGTACGCAGTATTTT
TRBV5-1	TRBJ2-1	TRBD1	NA	CASSLAPGTGGTNEQFF	TGCGCCAGCAGCTTGGCCCCGGGGACAGGGGGGACGAATGAGCAGTTCTTC
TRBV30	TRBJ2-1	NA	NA	CAWSSSSSYNEQFF	TGTGCCTGGAGTAGTAGCAGCTCCTACAATGAGCAGTTCTTC
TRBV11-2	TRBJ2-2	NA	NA	CASSLGGRQPNTGELFF	TGTGCCAGCAGCCTAGGCGGCCGGCAGCCGAACACCGGGGAGCTGTTTTTT
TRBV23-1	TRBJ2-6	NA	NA	CASSQSSQSGANVLTF	TGCGCCAGCAGTCAATCTTCTCAGTCTGGGGCCAACGTCCTGACTTTC
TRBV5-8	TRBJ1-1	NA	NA	CASSLRQMNTEAFF	TGTGCCAGCAGCTTGAGACAGATGAACACTGAAGCTTTCTTT
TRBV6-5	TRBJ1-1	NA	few	CASSYSSGEAFF	TGTGCCAGCAGTTACTCGTCGGGTGAAGCTTTCTTT
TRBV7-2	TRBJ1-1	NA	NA	CASSPQGAEQDTEAFF	TGTGCCAGCAGCCCCCAGGGAGCCGAACAGGACACTGAAGCTTTCTTT
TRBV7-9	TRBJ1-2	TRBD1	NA	CASSLARVWDRDHYGYTF	TGTGCCAGCAGCTTAGCCCGCGTATGGGACAGGGACCACTATGGCTACACCTTC
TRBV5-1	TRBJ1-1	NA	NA	CASSRVQNTEAFF	TGCGCCAGCAGCCGAGTACAGAACACTGAAGCTTTCTTT
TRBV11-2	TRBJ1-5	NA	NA	CASSLAGGVNQPQHF	TGTGCCAGCAGCTTAGCAGGAGGGGTAAATCAGCCCCAGCATTTT
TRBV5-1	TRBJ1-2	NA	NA	CASGEKTGNYGYTF	TGCGCCAGCGGAGAAAAAACAGGGAACTATGGCTACACCTTC
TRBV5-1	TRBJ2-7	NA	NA	CASSLSAIQNEQYF	TGCGCCAGCAGCTTGTCGGCCATCCAAAACGAGCAGTACTTC
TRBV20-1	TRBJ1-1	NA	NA	CSAPRNTEAFF	TGCAGTGCTCCAAGGAACACTGAAGCTTTCTTT
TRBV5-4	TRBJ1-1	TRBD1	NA	CASSFRDSWNTEAFF	TGTGCCAGCAGCTTCCGGGACAGCTGGAACACTGAAGCTTTCTTT
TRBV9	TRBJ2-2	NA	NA	CASSRNTGELFF	TGTGCCAGCAGTCGGAACACCGGGGAGCTGTTTTTT